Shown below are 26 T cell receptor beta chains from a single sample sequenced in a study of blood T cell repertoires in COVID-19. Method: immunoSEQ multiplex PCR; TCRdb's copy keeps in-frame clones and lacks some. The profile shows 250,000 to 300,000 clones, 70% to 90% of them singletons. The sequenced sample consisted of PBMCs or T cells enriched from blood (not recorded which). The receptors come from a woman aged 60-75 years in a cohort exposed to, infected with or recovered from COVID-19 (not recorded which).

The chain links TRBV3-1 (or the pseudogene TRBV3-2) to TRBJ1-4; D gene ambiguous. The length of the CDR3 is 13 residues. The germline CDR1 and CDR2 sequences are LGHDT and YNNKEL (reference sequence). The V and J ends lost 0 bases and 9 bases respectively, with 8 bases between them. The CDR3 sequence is CASSQDAGKKLFF. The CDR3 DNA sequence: TGTGCCAGCAGCCAAGATGCCGGGAAAAAACTGTTTTTT.

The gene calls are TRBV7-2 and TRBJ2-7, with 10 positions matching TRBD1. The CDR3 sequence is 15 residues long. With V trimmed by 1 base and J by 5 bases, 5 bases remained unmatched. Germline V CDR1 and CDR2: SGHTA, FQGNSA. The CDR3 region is CASSLVRDRGDEQYF. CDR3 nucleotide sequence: TGTGCCAGCAGCTTAGTCCGGGACAGGGGAGACGAGCAGTACTTC.

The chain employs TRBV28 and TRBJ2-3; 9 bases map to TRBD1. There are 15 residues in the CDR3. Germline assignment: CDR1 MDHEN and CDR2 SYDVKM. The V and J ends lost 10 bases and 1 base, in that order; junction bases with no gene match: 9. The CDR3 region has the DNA TGTGCCATTCAGGACAGGGGATCCCGCACAGATACGCAGTATTTT. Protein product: CAIQDRGSRTDTQYF.

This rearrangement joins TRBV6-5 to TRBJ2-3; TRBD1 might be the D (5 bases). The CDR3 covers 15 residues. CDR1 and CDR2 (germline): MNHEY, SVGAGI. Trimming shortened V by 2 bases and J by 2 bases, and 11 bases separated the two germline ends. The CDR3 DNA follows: TGTGCCAGCAGTTACAGGGCAGGGAACACAGATACGCAGTATTTT. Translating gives CASSYRAGNTDTQYF.

CDR3 amino acids: CASRYHSTGETSPLHF. The CDR3 nucleotides are TGTGCCAGCAGGTACCACTCTACAGGGGAGACTTCACCCCTCCACTTT. The V call is TRBV6-6, the J call TRBJ1-6, with TRBD1 identical over 7 bases. V gave up 6 bases and J gave up 9 bases; unmatched junction bases: 14. The CDR3 covers 16 residues. Germline CDR1 is MNHNY and CDR2 is SVGAGI (reference sequence).

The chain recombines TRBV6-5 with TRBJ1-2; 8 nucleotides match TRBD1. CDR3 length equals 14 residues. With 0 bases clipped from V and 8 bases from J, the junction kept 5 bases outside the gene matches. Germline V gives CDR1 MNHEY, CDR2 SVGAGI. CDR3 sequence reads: CASSYSDRVEGYTF. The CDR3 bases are TGTGCCAGCAGTTACTCGGACAGGGTGGAGGGCTACACCTTC.

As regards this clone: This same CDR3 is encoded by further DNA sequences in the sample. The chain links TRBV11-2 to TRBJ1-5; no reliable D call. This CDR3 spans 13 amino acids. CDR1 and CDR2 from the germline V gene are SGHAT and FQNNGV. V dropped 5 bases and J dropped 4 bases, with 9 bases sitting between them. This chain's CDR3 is CASSGGGNQPQHF. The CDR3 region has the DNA TGTGCCAGCAGCGGTGGAGGGAATCAGCCCCAGCATTTT.

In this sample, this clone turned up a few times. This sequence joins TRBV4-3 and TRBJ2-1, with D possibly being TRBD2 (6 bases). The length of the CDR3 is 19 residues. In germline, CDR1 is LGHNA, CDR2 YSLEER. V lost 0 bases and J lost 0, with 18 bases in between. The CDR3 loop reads CASSQEGPGGDRSYNEQFF. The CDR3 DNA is TGCGCCAGCAGCCAAGAGGGCCCCGGGGGTGACCGCTCCTACAATGAGCAGTTCTTC.

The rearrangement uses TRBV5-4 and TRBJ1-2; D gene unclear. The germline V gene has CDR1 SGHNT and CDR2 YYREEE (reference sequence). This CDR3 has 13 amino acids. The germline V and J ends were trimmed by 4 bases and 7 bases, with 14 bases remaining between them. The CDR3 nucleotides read TGTGCCAGCAGCCTAGGACGGGAGAGTGGCTACACCTTC. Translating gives CASSLGRESGYTF. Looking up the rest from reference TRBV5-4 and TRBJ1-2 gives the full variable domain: ETGVTQSPTHLIKTRGQQVTLRCSSQSGHNTVSWYQQALGQGPQFIFQYYREEENGRGNFPPRFSGLQFPNYSSELNVNALELDDSALYLCASSLGRESGYTFGSGTRLTVV.

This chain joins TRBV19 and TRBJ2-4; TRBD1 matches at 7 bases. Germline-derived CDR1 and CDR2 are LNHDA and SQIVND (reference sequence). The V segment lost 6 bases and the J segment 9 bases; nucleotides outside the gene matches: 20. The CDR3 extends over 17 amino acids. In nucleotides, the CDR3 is TGTGCCAGTAGCCAAAGAAAAGGGGGCGCGGTCTCGAGCATTCAGTACTTC. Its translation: CASSQRKGGAVSSIQYF.

Here the CDR3 DNA reads TGTGCCGGGCGGGCTAGCGGGAGAATAAATACGCAGTATTTT. This gives the protein CAGRASGRINTQYF. The gene calls are TRBV30 and TRBJ2-3; 10 bases align to TRBD2. The V gene end was trimmed by 8 bases and the J gene end by 7 bases; junction bases not matched to a gene: 12. This CDR3 is 14 amino acids long. Germline values: CDR1 GTSNPN, CDR2 SVGIG (reference sequence). Using reference TRBV30 and TRBJ2-3 for the parts outside the CDR3, the full variable domain is SQTIHQWPATLVQPVGSPLSLECTVEGTSNPNLYWYRQAAGRGLQLLFYSVGIGQISSEVPQNLSASRPQDRQFILSSKKLLLSDSGFYLCAGRASGRINTQYFGPGTRLTVL.

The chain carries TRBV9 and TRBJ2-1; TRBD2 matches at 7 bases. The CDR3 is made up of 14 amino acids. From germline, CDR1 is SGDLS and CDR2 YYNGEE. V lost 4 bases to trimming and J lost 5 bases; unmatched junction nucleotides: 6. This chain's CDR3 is CASSPGGRNNEQFF. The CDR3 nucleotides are TGTGCCAGCAGCCCGGGGGGTCGGAACAATGAGCAGTTCTTC.

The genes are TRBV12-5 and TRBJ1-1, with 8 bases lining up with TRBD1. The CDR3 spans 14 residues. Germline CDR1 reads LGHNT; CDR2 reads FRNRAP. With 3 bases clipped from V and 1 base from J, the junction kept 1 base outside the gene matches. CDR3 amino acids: CASGFGTGNTEAFF. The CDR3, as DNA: TGTGCTAGTGGTTTCGGGACAGGGAACACTGAAGCTTTCTTT.

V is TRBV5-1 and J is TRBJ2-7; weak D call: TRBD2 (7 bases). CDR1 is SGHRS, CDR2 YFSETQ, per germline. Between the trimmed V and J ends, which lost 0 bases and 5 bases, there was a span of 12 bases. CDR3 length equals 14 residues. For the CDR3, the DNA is TGCGCCAGCAGCTTGGCGGGGGGCAGGGACGAGCAGTACTTC. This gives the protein CASSLAGGRDEQYF.

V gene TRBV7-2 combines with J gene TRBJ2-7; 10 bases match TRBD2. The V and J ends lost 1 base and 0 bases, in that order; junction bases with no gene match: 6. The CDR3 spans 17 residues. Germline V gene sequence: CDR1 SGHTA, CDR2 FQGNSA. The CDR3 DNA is TGTGCCAGCAGCTTAGAGCGGGAGGGGTGGAGCTCCTACGAGCAGTACTTC. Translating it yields CASSLEREGWSSYEQYF.

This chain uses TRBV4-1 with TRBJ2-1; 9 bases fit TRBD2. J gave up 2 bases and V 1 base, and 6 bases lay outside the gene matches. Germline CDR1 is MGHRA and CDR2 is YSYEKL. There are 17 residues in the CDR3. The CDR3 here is CASSQATAGGAYNEQFF. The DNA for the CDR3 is TGCGCCAGCAGCCAAGCCACAGCGGGAGGTGCCTACAATGAGCAGTTCTTC.

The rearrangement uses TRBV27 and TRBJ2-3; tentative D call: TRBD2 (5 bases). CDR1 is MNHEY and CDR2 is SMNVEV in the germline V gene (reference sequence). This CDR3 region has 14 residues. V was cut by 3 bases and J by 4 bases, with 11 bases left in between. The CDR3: CASSLRAGADTQYF. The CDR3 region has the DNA TGTGCCAGCAGTTTGAGGGCCGGCGCAGATACGCAGTATTTT.

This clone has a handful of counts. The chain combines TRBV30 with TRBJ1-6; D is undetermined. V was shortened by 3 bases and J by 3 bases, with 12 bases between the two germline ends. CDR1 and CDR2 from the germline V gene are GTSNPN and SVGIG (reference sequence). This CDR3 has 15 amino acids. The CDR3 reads CAWRPLSGYNSPLHF. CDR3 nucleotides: TGTGCCTGGAGACCCCTCAGCGGCTATAATTCACCCCTCCACTTT.

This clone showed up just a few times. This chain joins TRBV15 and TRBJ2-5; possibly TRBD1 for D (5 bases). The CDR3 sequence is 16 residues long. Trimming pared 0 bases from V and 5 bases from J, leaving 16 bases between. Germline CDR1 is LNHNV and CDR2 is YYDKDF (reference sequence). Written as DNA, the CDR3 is TGTGCCACCAGCAGAGATCGAACAGGCTTGCAGGAGACCCAGTACTTC. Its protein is CATSRDRTGLQETQYF.

CDR3 in DNA: TGTGCCAGTAGTACCGGAAGAGGTAGCAATCAGCCCCAGCATTTT. This translates into CASSTGRGSNQPQHF. The genes are TRBV19 and TRBJ1-5; the D is unclear. This CDR3 is built from 15 residues. The germline V and J ends were trimmed by 4 bases and 0 bases, with 10 bases remaining between them. Germline CDR1 is LNHDA and CDR2 is SQIVND (reference sequence).

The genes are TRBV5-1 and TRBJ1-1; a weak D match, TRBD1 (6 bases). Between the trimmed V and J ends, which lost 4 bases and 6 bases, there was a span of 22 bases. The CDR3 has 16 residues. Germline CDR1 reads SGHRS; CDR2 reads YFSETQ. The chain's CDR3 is CASSPSALGQPAEAFF. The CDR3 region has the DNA TGCGCCAGCAGCCCATCGGCGCTTGGACAGCCCGCTGAAGCTTTCTTT.

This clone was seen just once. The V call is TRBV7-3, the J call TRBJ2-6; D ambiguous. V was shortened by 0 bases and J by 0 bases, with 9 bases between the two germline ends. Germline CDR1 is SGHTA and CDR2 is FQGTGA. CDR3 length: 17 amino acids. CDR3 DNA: TGTGCCAGCAGCTTAACTTCCAGTTACTCTGGGGCCAACGTCCTGACTTTC. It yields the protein CASSLTSSYSGANVLTF.

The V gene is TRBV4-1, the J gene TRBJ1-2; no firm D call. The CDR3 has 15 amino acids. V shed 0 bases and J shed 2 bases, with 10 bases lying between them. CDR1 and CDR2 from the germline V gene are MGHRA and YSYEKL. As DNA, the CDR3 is TGCGCCAGCAGCCAAGACCGCGGCAGCAACTATGGCTACACCTTC. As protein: CASSQDRGSNYGYTF.

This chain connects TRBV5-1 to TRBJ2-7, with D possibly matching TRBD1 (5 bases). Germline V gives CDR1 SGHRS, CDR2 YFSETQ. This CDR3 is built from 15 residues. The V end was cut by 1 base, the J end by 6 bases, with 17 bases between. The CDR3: CASSLKLGQGGEQYF. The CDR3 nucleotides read TGCGCCAGCAGCTTGAAATTGGGGCAGGGTGGCGAGCAGTACTTC.

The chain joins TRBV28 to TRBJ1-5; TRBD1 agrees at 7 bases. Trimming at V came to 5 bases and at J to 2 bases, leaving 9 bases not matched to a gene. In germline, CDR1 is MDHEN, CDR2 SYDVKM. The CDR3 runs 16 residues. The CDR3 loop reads CASSRQGSGGNQPQHF. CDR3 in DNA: TGTGCCAGCAGTCGACAGGGTTCAGGGGGCAATCAGCCCCAGCATTTT.

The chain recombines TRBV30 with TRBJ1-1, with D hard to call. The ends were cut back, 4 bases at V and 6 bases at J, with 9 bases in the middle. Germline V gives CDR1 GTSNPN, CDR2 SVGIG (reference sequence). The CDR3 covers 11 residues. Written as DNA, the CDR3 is TGTGCCTGGATTGAGGGTGCTGAAGCTTTCTTT. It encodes CAWIEGAEAFF. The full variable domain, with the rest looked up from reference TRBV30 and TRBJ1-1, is SQTIHQWPATLVQPVGSPLSLECTVEGTSNPNLYWYRQAAGRGLQLLFYSVGIGQISSEVPQNLSASRPQDRQFILSSKKLLLSDSGFYLCAWIEGAEAFFGQGTRLTVV.